Below are 5 T cell receptor beta chains sequenced from a single sample in a study of T cell repertoires in cytomegalovirus infection. TCRdb itself ran the reads through MiXCR, one entry per CDR3 protein. The sample lists around 450,000 distinct CDR3 sequences, 25% to 40% occurring once. Input material: PBMCs. The receptors originated from a human donor in good health (CMV status not recorded). Some clones in this sample may be carry-over from other donors' samples.

The gene calls are TRBV2 and TRBJ1-1, with D perhaps TRBD1 (6 bases). Germline CDR1 reads SNHLY; CDR2 reads FYNNEI. This CDR3 region has 13 residues. The ends were cut back, 5 bases at V and 13 bases at J, with 20 bases in the middle. CDR3 residues: CASSTGQLTEYFF. CDR3 sequence (DNA): TGTGCCAGCAGTACAGGACAGCTCACTGAATATTTCTTT.

The sample holds a few counts of this clonotype. Here the CDR3 DNA reads TGTGCCAGCAGCCCCCGGAGACAGGGGGTGAATAGCAATCAGCCCCAGCATTTT. Translating gives CASSPRRQGVNSNQPQHF. The chain has TRBV4-2 and TRBJ1-5, with 9 bases lining up with TRBD1. CDR1 is LGHNA, CDR2 YNFKEQ, per germline. This CDR3 has 18 residues. V shed 4 bases, J shed 0 bases, and the junction held 10 bases outside the gene matches.

This clonotype was seen more than once but under ten times. The chain recombines TRBV7-8 with TRBJ2-3, with 11 bases that match TRBD2. Germline V gives CDR1 SGHVS, CDR2 FQNEAQ. The CDR3 is 17 residues long. Trimming at V came to 5 bases and at J to 5 bases, leaving 12 bases not matched to a gene. The CDR3 sequence is CASSRLISGGAEDTQYF. CDR3 sequence (DNA): TGTGCCAGCAGCCGGCTTATTAGCGGGGGGGCCGAAGATACGCAGTATTTT.

The V and J genes are TRBV2 and TRBJ1-6; the match to TRBD1 covers 9 bases. There are 15 residues in the CDR3. V lost 3 bases and J lost 5; bases outside the gene matches: 2. CDR1 and CDR2 from the germline V gene are SNHLY and FYNNEI. CDR3 amino acids: CASSENRGHNSPLHF. The DNA of the CDR3 is TGTGCCAGCAGTGAGAACAGGGGGCATAATTCACCCCTCCACTTT.

This chain connects TRBV5-4 to TRBJ2-1; no definite D call. V was shortened by 0 bases and J by 10 bases, with 14 bases between the two germline ends. Looked up from germline, CDR1 is SGHNT and CDR2 is YYREEE (reference sequence). The CDR3 sequence is 14 residues long. Written as DNA, the CDR3 is TGTGCCAGCAGCTTGGCCACGGTGGGTGGCGAGCAGTTCTTC. It encodes CASSLATVGGEQFF.